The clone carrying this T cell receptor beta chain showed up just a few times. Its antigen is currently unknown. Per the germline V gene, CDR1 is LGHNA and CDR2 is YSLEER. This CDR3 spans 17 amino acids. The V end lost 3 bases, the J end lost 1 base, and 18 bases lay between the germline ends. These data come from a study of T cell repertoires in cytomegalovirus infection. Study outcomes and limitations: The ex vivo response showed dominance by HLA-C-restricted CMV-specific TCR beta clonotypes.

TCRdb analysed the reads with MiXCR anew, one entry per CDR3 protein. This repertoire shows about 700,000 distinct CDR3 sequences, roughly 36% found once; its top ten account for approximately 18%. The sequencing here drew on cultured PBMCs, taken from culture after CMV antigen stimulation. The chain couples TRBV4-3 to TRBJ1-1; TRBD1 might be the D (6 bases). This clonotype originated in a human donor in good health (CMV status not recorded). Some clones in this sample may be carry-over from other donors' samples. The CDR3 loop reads CASSQDPNRAGNTEAFF. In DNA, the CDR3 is TGCGCCAGCAGCCAGGACCCGAACAGGGCTGGGAACACTGAAGCTTTCTTT.